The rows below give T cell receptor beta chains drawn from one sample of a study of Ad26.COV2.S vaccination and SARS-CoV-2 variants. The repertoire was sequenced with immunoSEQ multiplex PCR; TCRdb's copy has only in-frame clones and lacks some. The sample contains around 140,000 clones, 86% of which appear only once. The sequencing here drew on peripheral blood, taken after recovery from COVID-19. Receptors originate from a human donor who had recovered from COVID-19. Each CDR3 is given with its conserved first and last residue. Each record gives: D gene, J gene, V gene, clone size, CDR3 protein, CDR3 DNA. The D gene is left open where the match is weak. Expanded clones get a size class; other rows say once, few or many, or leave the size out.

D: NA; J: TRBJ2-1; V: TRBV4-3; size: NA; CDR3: CASSQEVGLVNEQFF; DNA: TGCGCCAGCAGCCAAGAAGTGGGGTTAGTGAATGAGCAGTTCTTC
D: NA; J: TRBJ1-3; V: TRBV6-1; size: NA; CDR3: CASSEAGVNGGNTIYF; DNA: TGTGCCAGCAGTGAAGCGGGGGTTAACGGTGGAAACACCATATATTTT
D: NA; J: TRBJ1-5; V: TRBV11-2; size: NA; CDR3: CASSLRSNQPQHF; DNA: TGTGCCAGCAGCTTACGTAGCAATCAGCCCCAGCATTTT
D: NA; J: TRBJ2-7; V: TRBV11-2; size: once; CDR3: CASSFLPRGGSEQYF; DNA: TGTGCCAGCAGCTTCTTACCACGGGGAGGCTCCGAGCAGTACTTC
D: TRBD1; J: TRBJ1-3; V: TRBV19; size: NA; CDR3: CATSDRGAGNTIYF; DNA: TGTGCCACCTCCGACAGGGGAGCTGGAAACACCATATATTTT
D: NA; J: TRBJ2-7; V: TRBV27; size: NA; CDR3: CASRGRGSGEASPYEQYF; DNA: TGTGCCAGCAGAGGTAGGGGGAGCGGGGAGGCGTCTCCCTACGAGCAGTACTTC
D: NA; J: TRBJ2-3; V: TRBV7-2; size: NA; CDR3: CASSLQGTDTQYF; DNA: TGTGCCAGCAGCTTACAAGGAACAGATACGCAGTATTTT
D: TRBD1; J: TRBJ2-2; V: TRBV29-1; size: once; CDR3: CSALQQLTGSTGELFF; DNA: TGCAGCGCCCTTCAACAATTGACAGGGAGCACCGGGGAGCTGTTTTTT
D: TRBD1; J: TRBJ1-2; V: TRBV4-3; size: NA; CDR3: CASSQAGQGGNYGYTF; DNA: TGCGCCAGCAGCCAAGCCGGACAGGGGGGGAACTATGGCTACACCTTC
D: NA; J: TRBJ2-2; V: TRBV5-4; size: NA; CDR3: CASSGGPGELFF; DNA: TGTGCCAGCAGCGGGGGACCCGGGGAGCTGTTTTTT
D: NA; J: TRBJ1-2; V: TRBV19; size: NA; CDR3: CASSQGRYGYTF; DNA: TGTGCCAGTAGTCAGGGTCGCTATGGCTACACCTTC
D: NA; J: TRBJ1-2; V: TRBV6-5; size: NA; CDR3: CASSYVPPGDYGYTF; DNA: TGTGCCAGCAGTTACGTACCTCCGGGTGACTATGGCTACACCTTC
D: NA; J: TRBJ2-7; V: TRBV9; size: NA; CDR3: CASSVGGGTNPNYEQYF; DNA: TGTGCCAGCAGCGTAGGTGGTGGGACAAATCCCAACTACGAGCAGTACTTC
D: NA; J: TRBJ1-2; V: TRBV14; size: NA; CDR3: CASSQDRGYTF; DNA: TGTGCCAGCAGCCAAGATCGTGGCTACACCTTC
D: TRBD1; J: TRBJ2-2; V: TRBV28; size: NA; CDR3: CASRIPPGTGGSAGELFF; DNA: TGTGCCAGCAGGATTCCCCCCGGGACAGGGGGCTCAGCCGGGGAGCTGTTTTTT
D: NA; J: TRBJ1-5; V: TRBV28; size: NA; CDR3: CASRGAPNSNQPQHF; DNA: TGTGCCAGCAGAGGGGCGCCGAATAGCAATCAGCCCCAGCATTTT
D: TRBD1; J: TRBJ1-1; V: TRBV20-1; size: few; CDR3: CSARDRVAAFF; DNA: TGCAGTGCTAGGGACAGGGTCGCGGCTTTCTTT
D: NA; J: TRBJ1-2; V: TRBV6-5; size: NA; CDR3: CASRIASQGNYGYTF; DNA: TGTGCCAGCAGAATAGCTTCTCAGGGAAACTATGGCTACACCTTC
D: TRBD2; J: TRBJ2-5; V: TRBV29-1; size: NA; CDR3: CSVDGTTTSQETQYF; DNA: TGCAGCGTAGACGGGACTACAACATCCCAAGAGACCCAGTACTTC
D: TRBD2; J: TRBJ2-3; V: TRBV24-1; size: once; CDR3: CATRGVGGRGTDTQYF; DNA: TGTGCCACCAGAGGCGTGGGGGGGAGAGGCACAGATACGCAGTATTTT
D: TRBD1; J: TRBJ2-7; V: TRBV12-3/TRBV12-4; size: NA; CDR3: CASSTDRGYEQYF; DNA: TGTGCCAGCAGCACGGACAGGGGGTACGAGCAGTACTTC
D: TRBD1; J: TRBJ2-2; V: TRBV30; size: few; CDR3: CAWSRGQPNTGELFF; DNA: TGTGCCTGGAGTAGGGGACAGCCGAACACCGGGGAGCTGTTTTTT
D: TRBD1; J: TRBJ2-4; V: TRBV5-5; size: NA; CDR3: CASSSVQGTGAPYF; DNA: TGTGCCAGCAGCTCGGTACAGGGGACAGGGGCCCCGTACTTC
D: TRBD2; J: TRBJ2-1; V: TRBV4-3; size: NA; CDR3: CASSQSSGGGNEQFF; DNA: TGCGCCAGCAGCCAATCTAGCGGGGGGGGGAATGAGCAGTTCTTC
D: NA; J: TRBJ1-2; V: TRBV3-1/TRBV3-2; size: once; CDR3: CASSQVFTGSEAF; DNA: TGTGCCAGCAGCCAAGTATTTACGGGCAGTGAGGCCTTC
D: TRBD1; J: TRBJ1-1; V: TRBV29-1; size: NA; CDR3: CSLRQGMNTEAFF; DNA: TGCAGCCTAAGACAGGGGATGAACACTGAAGCTTTCTTT
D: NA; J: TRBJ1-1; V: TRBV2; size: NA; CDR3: CASRVLREGAEAFF; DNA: TGTGCCAGCAGAGTGCTCAGGGAGGGGGCTGAAGCTTTCTTT
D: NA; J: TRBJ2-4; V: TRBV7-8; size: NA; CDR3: CASSIWTSAKNIQYF; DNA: TGTGCCAGCAGCATCTGGACATCAGCCAAAAACATTCAGTACTTC
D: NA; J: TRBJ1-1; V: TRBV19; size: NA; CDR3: CASSLRDTLNTEAFF; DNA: TGTGCCAGTAGTTTGCGAGACACCCTGAACACTGAAGCTTTCTTT
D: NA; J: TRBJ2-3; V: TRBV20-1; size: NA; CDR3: CSASGSGGTDTQYF; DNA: TGCAGTGCTAGTGGTAGCGGCGGCACAGATACGCAGTATTTT
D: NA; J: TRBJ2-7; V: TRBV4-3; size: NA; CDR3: CASSQDQRGSYEQYF; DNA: TGCGCCAGCAGCCAAGACCAAAGAGGATCCTACGAGCAGTACTTC
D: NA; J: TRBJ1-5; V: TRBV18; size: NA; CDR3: CASSPRTDGSPQHF; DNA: TGTGCCAGCTCCCCAAGGACCGATGGATCGCCCCAGCATTTT
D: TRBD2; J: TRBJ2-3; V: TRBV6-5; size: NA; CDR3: CASRRTSSSTDTQYF; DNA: TGTGCCAGCAGACGGACTAGCTCTTCCACAGATACGCAGTATTTT
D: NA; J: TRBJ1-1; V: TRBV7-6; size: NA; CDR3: CASSPLDSEAFF; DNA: TGTGCCAGCAGCCCCCTCGACAGTGAAGCTTTCTTT
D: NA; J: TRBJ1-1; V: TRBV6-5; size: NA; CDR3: CASSYKGWNTEAFF; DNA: TGTGCCAGCAGTTACAAGGGATGGAACACTGAAGCTTTCTTT
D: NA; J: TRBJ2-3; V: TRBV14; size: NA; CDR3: CASSHDLYTDTQYF; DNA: TGTGCCAGCAGCCACGACTTATACACAGATACGCAGTATTTT
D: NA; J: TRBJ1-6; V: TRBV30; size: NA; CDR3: CAWTGQSDSPLHF; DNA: TGTGCCTGGACAGGCCAGTCGGATTCACCCCTCCACTTT
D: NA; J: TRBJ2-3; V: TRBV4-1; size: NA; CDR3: CASSYFGGLDRSDTQYF; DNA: TGCGCCAGCAGCTACTTTGGGGGGCTGGATCGTTCGGATACGCAGTATTTT
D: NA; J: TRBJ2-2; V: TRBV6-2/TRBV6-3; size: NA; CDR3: CASSYSMIYRTTGDTGELFF; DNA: TGTGCCAGCAGTTACTCCATGATCTATAGGACTACAGGGGACACCGGGGAGCTGTTTTTT
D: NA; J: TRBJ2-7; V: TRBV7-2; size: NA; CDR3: CASSFVTTYEQYF; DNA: TGTGCCAGCAGCTTCGTAACCACCTACGAGCAGTACTTC
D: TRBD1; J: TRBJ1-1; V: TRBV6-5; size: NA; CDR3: CASSFQGAPTEAFF; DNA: TGTGCCAGCAGTTTCCAGGGGGCGCCTACTGAAGCTTTCTTT
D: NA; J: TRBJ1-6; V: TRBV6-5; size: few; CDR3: CASSYAGSPLHF; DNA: TGTGCCAGCAGTTACGCAGGTTCACCCCTCCACTTT
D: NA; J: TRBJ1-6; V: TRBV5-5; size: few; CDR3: CASSSSSSYNSPLHF; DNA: TGTGCCAGCAGCTCCTCTAGCTCCTATAATTCACCCCTCCACTTT
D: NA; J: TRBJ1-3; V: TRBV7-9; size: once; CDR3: CASSLPGSGNTIYF; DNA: TGTGCCAGCAGCTTACCCGGCTCTGGAAACACCATATATTTT
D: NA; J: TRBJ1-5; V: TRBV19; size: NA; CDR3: CASSMGRRGNQPQHF; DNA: TGTGCCAGTAGTATGGGGCGAAGAGGCAATCAGCCCCAGCATTTT
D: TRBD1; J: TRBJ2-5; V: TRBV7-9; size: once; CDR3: CASSFLTGKEETQYF; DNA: TGTGCCAGCAGCTTCCTGACAGGGAAGGAGGAGACCCAGTACTTC
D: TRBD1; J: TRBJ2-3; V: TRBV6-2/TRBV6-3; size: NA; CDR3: CASSYVMFSGQGTDTQYF; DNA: TGTGCCAGCAGTTACGTGATGTTCTCGGGACAGGGGACAGATACGCAGTATTTT
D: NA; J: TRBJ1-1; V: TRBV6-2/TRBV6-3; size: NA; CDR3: CASSHNYQDGAEAFF; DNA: TGTGCCAGCAGTCATAACTATCAAGACGGGGCTGAAGCTTTCTTT
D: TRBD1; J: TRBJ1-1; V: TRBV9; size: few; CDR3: CASSQGQTNTEAFF; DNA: TGTGCCAGCAGCCAGGGACAGACGAACACTGAAGCTTTCTTT
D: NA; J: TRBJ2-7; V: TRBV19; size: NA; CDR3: CASSIETGYEQYF; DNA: TGTGCCAGTAGTATAGAGACAGGTTACGAGCAGTACTTC
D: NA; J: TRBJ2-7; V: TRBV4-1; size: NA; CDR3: CASSQGGLRHGDEQYF; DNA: TGCGCCAGCAGCCAAGGCGGCCTCCGTCACGGCGACGAGCAGTACTTC
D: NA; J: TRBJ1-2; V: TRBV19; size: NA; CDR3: CASSISEFFNYGYTF; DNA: TGTGCCAGTAGTATATCCGAGTTCTTTAACTATGGCTACACCTTC
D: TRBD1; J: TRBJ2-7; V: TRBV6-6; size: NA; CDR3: CASSYSGQGHEQYF; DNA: TGTGCCAGCAGTTACTCGGGACAGGGCCACGAGCAGTACTTC
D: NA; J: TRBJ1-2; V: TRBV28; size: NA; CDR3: CASSPSAGGKSYGYTF; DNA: TGTGCCAGCAGTCCCTCTGCGGGGGGCAAATCGTATGGCTACACCTTC
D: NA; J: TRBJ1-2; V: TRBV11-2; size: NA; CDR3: CASSSGPTSGLSYGYTF; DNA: TGTGCCAGCAGCTCGGGACCGACCTCGGGGCTTAGCTATGGCTACACCTTC
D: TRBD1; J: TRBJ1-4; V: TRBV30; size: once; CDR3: CACLKDRGRANEKLFF; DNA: TGTGCCTGCCTCAAAGACAGGGGACGTGCTAATGAAAAACTGTTTTTT
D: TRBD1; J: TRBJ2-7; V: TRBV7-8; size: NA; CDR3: CASSVRQGQNYEQYF; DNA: TGTGCCAGCAGCGTACGACAGGGTCAAAACTACGAGCAGTACTTC
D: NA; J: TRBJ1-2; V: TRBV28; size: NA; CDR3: CASSSLGEIASAGYTF; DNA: TGTGCCAGCAGTTCCCTGGGGGAGATCGCGTCGGCTGGCTACACCTTC